Each of the 22 T cell receptor beta chains below was sequenced from the same sample in a study of blood T cell repertoires in COVID-19. Clones were sequenced by immunoSEQ multiplex PCR, and TCRdb holds only the in-frame ones, with some missing. The repertoire has approximately 140,000 clones, 65% to 80% of them found once; the top ten carry around a sixth. Sequencing was carried out using peripheral blood. The receptors shown here come from a man in his fifties or sixties with acute or convalescent COVID-19.

This clone was recorded only once. This chain connects TRBV30 to TRBJ1-3, with TRBD1 matching 7 bases. The germline V gene has CDR1 GTSNPN and CDR2 SVGIG (reference sequence). The CDR3 runs 15 residues. Losses at the gene ends were 3 bases for V and 4 bases for J; bases not matched to a gene: 9. The CDR3 DNA reads as TGTGCCTGGAGCTTTAGACAGGGCCCAGGAAACACCATATATTTT. Its protein is CAWSFRQGPGNTIYF.

This chain uses TRBV5-3 with TRBJ2-7; D not resolved. TRBV5-3 is an ORF, with its function uncertain. V lost 4 bases, J lost 3 bases, and 32 bases lay in between. The length of the CDR3 is 20 residues. In DNA form, the CDR3 reads TGTGCCAGAAGCCTCCGCAGTGGTAGCATTCCCGTAGAAAACTACTACGAGCAGTACGTC. Its protein is CARSLRSGSIPVENYYEQYV.

The rearrangement links TRBV5-1 to TRBJ2-5; 9 nucleotides agree with TRBD2. The J segment lost 5 bases and the V segment lost 4 bases, leaving 12 bases of the junction unmatched. Germline CDR1 is SGHRS and CDR2 is YFSETQ. The CDR3 runs to 16 residues. Here the CDR3 DNA reads TGCGCCAGCAGCGGTAGCGGGGGCTCGATCGGGGAGACCCAGTACTTC. Encoded protein: CASSGSGGSIGETQYF.

There are a few counts of this clone. The genes are TRBV6-4 and TRBJ2-1; 11 bases are shared with TRBD2. V lost 0 bases, J lost 6 bases, and 1 base stayed unmatched. Germline-derived CDR1 and CDR2 are MRHNA and SNTAGT. The CDR3 has 15 residues. As DNA, the CDR3 is TGTGCCAGCAGTGACTCTAGCGGGGGGGCCAATGAGCAGTTCTTC. It translates to CASSDSSGGANEQFF.

The chain carries TRBV2 and TRBJ2-7, with 7 bases fitting TRBD2. Germline assignment: CDR1 SNHLY and CDR2 FYNNEI. There are 13 residues in the CDR3. V was clipped by 5 bases and J by 7 bases; unmatched bases: 8. CDR3: CASSLGREGEQYV. The CDR3 bases are TGTGCCAGCAGTCTAGGGAGGGAAGGGGAGCAGTACGTC.

The rearrangement joins TRBV6-2 or TRBV6-3 to TRBJ2-7, with a tentative D call TRBD1 (6 bases). Between the trimmed V and J ends, which lost 0 bases and 3 bases, there was a span of 12 bases. Germline V CDR1 and CDR2: MNHEY, SVGEGT. The CDR3 is 15 amino acids. CDR3: CASSYSGQPSYEQYV. The CDR3 nucleotides read TGTGCCAGCAGTTACTCTGGACAGCCTAGCTACGAGCAGTACGTC.

The chain couples TRBV18 to TRBJ2-1, with D maybe TRBD1 (6 bases). This CDR3 has 13 amino acids. Germline V gene data show CDR1 as KGHSH and CDR2 as LQKENI. V shed 3 bases and J shed 5 bases, with 8 bases lying between them. The CDR3 loop is CASSPRQDNEQFF. As DNA, the CDR3 is TGTGCCAGCTCACCTCGACAGGACAATGAGCAGTTCTTC. Full variable domain (remainder filled in from reference TRBV18 and TRBJ2-1): NAGVMQNPRHLVRRRGQEARLRCSPMKGHSHVYWYRQLPEEGLKFMVYLQKENIIDESGMPKERFSAEFPKEGPSILRIQQVVRGDSAAYFCASSPRQDNEQFFGPGTRLTVL.

In this sample, this clone turned up once. This chain connects TRBV7-8 to TRBJ1-1; D is uncertain. The CDR3 runs to 13 residues. Trimming took off 5 bases at V and 6 bases at J, with 13 bases between the two ends. The V gene's germline CDR1 is SGHVS and CDR2 FQNEAQ. The CDR3, as DNA: TGTGCCAGCAGCCCGAACGGGTGGGCTGAAGCTTTCTTT. Protein product: CASSPNGWAEAFF.

The chain joins TRBV5-6 to TRBJ1-4; perhaps TRBD1 as D (6 bases). This CDR3 region has 14 residues. CDR1 SGHDT and CDR2 YYEEEE come from the germline V gene. Trimming cost V 4 bases and J 8 bases, with 15 bases left between them. The CDR3 nucleotides are TGTGCCAGCAGCCAAACAGGGATGGACGAAAAACTGTTTTTT. Translated: CASSQTGMDEKLFF.

The rearrangement links TRBV13 to TRBJ2-3, with 8 bases that match TRBD2. CDR3 length equals 14 residues. J was trimmed by 1 base and V by 4 bases; bases with no gene match: 1. Germline V gene sequence: CDR1 PRHDT, CDR2 FYEKMQ (reference sequence). In DNA form, the CDR3 reads TGTGCCAGCAGCTCAGCGGGGGGCACAGATACGCAGTATTTT. Protein product: CASSSAGGTDTQYF.

The table lists this clone with a count of one. V gene TRBV7-8 combines with J gene TRBJ1-6; tentatively, D is TRBD1 (6 bases). CDR3 length: 14 residues. V shed 5 bases and J shed 10 bases, with 15 bases lying between them. CDR1 SGHVS and CDR2 FQNEAQ come from the germline V gene. CDR3 protein: CASSTGQMGSPLHF. The CDR3, as DNA: TGTGCCAGCAGCACCGGACAGATGGGATCACCCCTCCACTTT.

V is TRBV18 and J is TRBJ1-2, with 10 positions matching TRBD1. The CDR3 is 14 amino acids. Trimming took 3 bases from V and 2 from J; bases not matched to a gene: 0. The germline V gene has CDR1 KGHSH and CDR2 LQKENI. CDR3: CASSPDRGNYGYTF. As DNA, the CDR3 is TGTGCCAGCTCACCGGACAGGGGGAACTATGGCTACACCTTC.

The gene calls are TRBV6-6 and TRBJ2-1; 10 bases align to TRBD1. The CDR3 runs 15 residues. CDR1 is MNHNY, CDR2 SVGAGI, per germline (reference sequence). The junction had 9 bases not matched to a gene; V was cut back by 6 bases and J by 7 bases. CDR3 coding DNA: TGTGCCAGCAGGCCCAGACAGGGGGCCGATAATGAGCAGTTCTTC. It encodes CASRPRQGADNEQFF.

The chain carries TRBV5-6 and TRBJ2-5; 8 bases fit TRBD1. After removal of 0 bases from V and 5 bases from J, the junction contained 6 bases not matched to a gene. This CDR3 is built from 15 residues. Germline V gene lookup returns CDR1 SGHDT and CDR2 YYEEEE. CDR3 bases: TGTGCCAGCAGCTTGGCCCCAGGGGGCGGGGAGACCCAGTACTTC. Amino acid sequence: CASSLAPGGGETQYF. Combining the CDR3 with reference TRBV5-6 and TRBJ2-5 gives the whole variable domain DAGVTQSPTHLIKTRGQQVTLRCSPKSGHDTVSWYQQALGQGPQFIFQYYEEEERQRGNFPDRFSGHQFPNYSSELNVNALLLGDSALYLCASSLAPGGGETQYFGPGTRLLVL.

This chain uses TRBV7-2 with TRBJ2-5; possibly TRBD2 for D (5 bases). Per the germline V gene, CDR1 is SGHTA and CDR2 is FQGNSA. The CDR3 runs to 18 residues. Deletions cut 5 bases from V and 5 bases from J, with 27 bases between. CDR3 region: CASSPPDRRAGFGETQYF. CDR3 coding DNA: TGTGCCAGCAGCCCCCCCGATCGAAGGGCGGGTTTCGGGGAGACCCAGTACTTC.

The chain couples TRBV2 to TRBJ1-6; 7 positions match TRBD1. Looked up from germline, CDR1 is SNHLY and CDR2 is FYNNEI. Trimming at V came to 3 bases and at J to 5 bases, leaving 7 bases not matched to a gene. The CDR3 loop spans 16 amino acids. CDR3 nucleotides: TGTGCCAGCAGTGAGGGACCGGGACAGCATAATTCACCCCTCCACTTT. Encoded protein: CASSEGPGQHNSPLHF.

The chain recombines TRBV27 with TRBJ2-1; TRBD2 aligns across 12 bases. CDR3 length: 16 amino acids. Unmatched junction bases numbered 5, after V lost 2 bases and J lost 6 bases. CDR1 and CDR2 from the germline V gene are MNHEY and SMNVEV (reference sequence). The DNA of the CDR3 is TGTGCCAGCAGTTTACTAGCGGGGGGGCCCGGCAATGAGCAGTTCTTC. As protein: CASSLLAGGPGNEQFF.

The chain couples TRBV3-1 (or the pseudogene TRBV3-2) to TRBJ1-1; D unclear. The ends were cut back, 0 bases at V and 7 bases at J, with 12 bases in the middle. The germline CDR1 and CDR2 sequences are LGHDT and YNNKEL (reference sequence). This CDR3 region has 14 residues. The CDR3 DNA sequence: TGTGCCAGCAGCCAAGAAGGGAGGTATGTTGAAGCTTTCTTT. This gives the protein CASSQEGRYVEAFF.

The chain joins TRBV6-6 to TRBJ1-3; 8 bases are shared with TRBD1. The CDR3 covers 16 residues. The ends lost 0 bases at V and 3 bases at J; junction bases unmatched: 4. Germline values: CDR1 MNHNY, CDR2 SVGAGI (reference sequence). The CDR3: CASSYSTGDGGNTIYF. CDR3 in DNA: TGTGCCAGCAGTTACTCGACAGGGGATGGTGGAAACACCATATATTTT.

Here the CDR3 DNA reads TGTGCCAGTAGCCAGACTGTGTCGAAAGCTTTCTTT. Translating gives CASSQTVSKAFF. The chain joins TRBV19 to TRBJ1-1; D ambiguous. The CDR3 loop spans 12 amino acids. V lost 6 bases and J 9 bases, leaving 14 bases between the germline ends. The germline gives CDR1 LNHDA, CDR2 SQIVND (reference sequence).

The V gene is TRBV10-3, the J gene TRBJ2-5; 7 nucleotides line up with TRBD1. The CDR3 is 14 residues long. The germline V gene encodes CDR1 ENHRY and CDR2 SYGVKD. Germline trimming cut 3 bases from V and 4 bases from J; bases unmatched to any gene: 5. DNA of the CDR3: TGTGCCATCAGTGACCCCACAGGGGTAGAGACCCAGTACTTC. As protein: CAISDPTGVETQYF.

This rearrangement joins TRBV5-1 to TRBJ2-2; possible D gene TRBD2, 6 bases. This CDR3 has 15 amino acids. Trimming cost V 0 bases and J 7 bases, with 13 bases left between them. CDR1 is SGHRS and CDR2 is YFSETQ in the germline V gene. DNA of the CDR3: TGCGCCAGCAGCTTGGCCAAGCCGGGGGTCGGGGAGCTGTTTTTT. This translates into CASSLAKPGVGELFF.